This T cell receptor (beta chain) was captured by sequencing in a study of metastatic and nonmetastatic thyroid tumors. Overall study: Comparative analysis of repertoires was undertaken across blood and tumor or nodule tissue obtained from malignant and benign thyroid patients.

No patient had received any treatment before thyroid surgery. Ten or more counts support this clone. Antigen unknown. General study results and limits: In both blood and tumor samples, TCR beta diversity was reported significantly higher for malignant than benign nodules.

The V and J ends lost 0 bases and 2 bases respectively, with 5 bases between them. CDR3 size: 14 residues. CDR1 and CDR2 from the germline V gene are SGHTA and FQGTGA. Methods used by the authors: The study's classifier, a distant-metastasis tool for papillary thyroid cancer, was built using CDR3 differences across clinicopathological groups. Via MiXCR, TCRdb re-called the PCR reads. Here the V and J calls rest on TCRdb's processing, not on the authors' analysis. The sample shows 85,000 to 100,000 clones, approximately 12% of them seen only once. This rearrangement joins TRBV7-3 to TRBJ1-3; D may be TRBD1 (5 bases). Sequenced sample: blood. The TCR originated in a female donor with papillary thyroid cancer or a benign thyroid nodule (not recorded which). Some clones in this sample may be carry-over from other donors' samples. The CDR3 loop reads CASSLTGAGNTIYF. In DNA form, the CDR3 reads TGTGCCAGCAGCTTAACGGGGGCTGGAAACACCATATATTTT. Based on the CDR3 plus reference TRBV7-3 and TRBJ1-3, the full variable domain is GAGVSQTPSNKVTEKGKYVELRCDPISGHTALYWYRQSLGQGPEFLIYFQGTGAADDSGLPNDRFFAVRPEGSVSTLKIQRTERGDSAVYLCASSLTGAGNTIYFGEGSWLTVV.